The present T cell receptor (beta chain) was sequenced within a study of breast tumors, draining lymph nodes, adjacent tissues (dated by TCRdb to about 2016). A note on the overall study: TCR beta repertoires were compared across tumor, adjacent nontumor tissue and axillary lymph nodes obtained from breast cancer patients. The study was designed to assess the relationships and possible T-cell exchange between tumor, surrounding tissue and draining lymph node repertoires in human breast cancer.

V is shortened by 5 bases, J by 3 bases, and the region joining them spans 14 bases. Via the germline V gene (reference sequence), CDR1 is LNHDA and CDR2 SQIVND. The CDR3 covers 14 residues, taking in both the cysteine and the phenylalanine. The read is trimmed to its CDR3 DNA, 42 bases read in frame from base 1. This clonotype was recorded at least ten times. What this receptor recognizes is not known. Base qualities were left out, and no much larger clone turns up one base away. The sequencer listed for this sample is Illumina HiSeq 2000. TCR beta chain libraries were generated by multiplex PCR amplification. High-throughput sequencing was used to analyze the amplified TCR beta chain products. TCRdb ran its own pipeline on the public reads, namely fastp trimming at Q25 and MiXCR clone calling, and kept in-frame beta chains. Each CDR3 protein gets just one entry, which takes the most common genes and DNA from the rows behind it. The sample table shows approximately 37,000 distinct CDR3 sequences, and 35% to 45% are seen once. Roughly a tenth of the sample lies in the top ten.

Overall results and qualifications from the work: The similarity between tumor and nontumor tissue repertoires was significantly greater in luminal-like breast cancer than in basal-like breast cancer. Tumor T-cell repertoires showed less diversity than lymph node repertoires and more diversity than nontumor tissue repertoires, and tumor T-cell repertoires showed preferential V and J gene usage. A scenario in which most tumor T cells derive from the lymph node and then expand within tumor tissue was judged to be consistent with the data. The conclusion that tumor T cells originate in lymph nodes was presented as consistent with a hypothesis rather than as directly demonstrated.

This receptor chain uses TRBV19 and TRBJ2-7, with TRBD1 as a weak D call on 6 bases. This receptor was taken from a female donor with breast cancer. Some clones in this sample may be carry-over from other donors' samples. Sequencing input: breast tumor tissue. This receptor carries the CDR3 CASSFEGVGYEQYF. The DNA sequence reads TGTGCCAGTAGTTTCGAGGGGGTCGGCTACGAGCAGTACTTC.